Listed here are 25 T cell receptor beta chains from one sample, sequenced in a study of OX40 agonist ivuxolimab in advanced cancers. Assay: immunoSEQ multiplex PCR; the TCRdb copy retains only in-frame clones and omits some. This sample has about 54,000 clones, with 75% to 90% found just once. This specimen consisted of CD4+ or CD8+ T cells sorted from blood, obtained in a trial of the OX40 agonist ivuxolimab. Every receptor here comes from an adult with an advanced solid tumor such as melanoma, head and neck, liver or kidney cancer.

This clone was seen a single time. The V and J genes are TRBV7-2 and TRBJ2-5; 10 bases fit TRBD2. The CDR3 contains 14 residues. Germline assignment: CDR1 SGHTA and CDR2 FQGNSA. J gave up 2 bases and V 5 bases, and 2 bases lay outside the gene matches. CDR3 sequence (DNA): TGTGCCAGCAGCGCGGGACTAGCGCAAGAGACCCAGTACTTC. As protein: CASSAGLAQETQYF.

The chain couples TRBV10-3 to TRBJ2-3; the D is unclear. Deletions cut 10 bases from V and 1 base from J, with 15 bases between. Germline CDR1 and CDR2: ENHRY and SYGVKD. The CDR3 consists of 14 residues. The CDR3: CASSGEWGTDTQYF. CDR3 in DNA: TGTGCCAGTTCCGGAGAATGGGGCACAGATACGCAGTATTTT.

V gene TRBV7-2 combines with J gene TRBJ2-7; 10 bases agree with TRBD1. The CDR3 runs to 14 residues. Unmatched junction bases numbered 2, after V lost 4 bases and J lost 2 bases. Per germline, CDR1 SGHTA and CDR2 FQGNSA. The CDR3, as DNA: TGTGCCAGCAGCTACGGGACAGGGGCCTACGAGCAGTACTTC. Its translation is CASSYGTGAYEQYF.

The rearrangement joins TRBV28 to TRBJ2-2; a weak D match, TRBD1 (6 bases). Germline values: CDR1 MDHEN, CDR2 SYDVKM. V lost 6 bases, J lost 6 bases, and 17 bases lay in between. There are 15 residues in the CDR3. The chain's CDR3 is CASSSGTFQAGELFF. As DNA, the CDR3 is TGTGCCAGCAGCTCCGGGACATTTCAGGCCGGGGAGCTGTTTTTT. Combining the CDR3 with reference TRBV28 and TRBJ2-2 gives the whole variable domain DVKVTQSSRYLVKRTGEKVFLECVQDMDHENMFWYRQDPGLGLRLIYFSYDVKMKEKGDIPEGYSVSREKKERFSLILESASTNQTSMYLCASSSGTFQAGELFFGEGSRLTVL.

V usage is TRBV19 and J usage is TRBJ1-2, with D unclear. Trimming removed 5 bases from V and 2 bases from J, with 6 bases in between. Germline CDR1 LNHDA, CDR2 SQIVND (reference sequence). This CDR3 is built from 12 residues. CDR3 loop: CASSAVNYGYTF. The CDR3 DNA reads as TGTGCCAGTAGTGCCGTGAACTATGGCTACACCTTC.

This sequence joins TRBV18 and TRBJ2-3; 8 nucleotides match TRBD2. Germline V CDR1 and CDR2: KGHSH, LQKENI. The CDR3 totals 15 residues. V shed 3 bases, J shed 2 bases, and the junction held 4 bases outside the gene matches. The CDR3 loop reads CASSPAGGSTDTQYF. Written as DNA, the CDR3 is TGTGCCAGCTCACCTGCGGGAGGATCCACAGATACGCAGTATTTT. The full variable domain, completed using reference TRBV18 and TRBJ2-3, is NAGVMQNPRHLVRRRGQEARLRCSPMKGHSHVYWYRQLPEEGLKFMVYLQKENIIDESGMPKERFSAEFPKEGPSILRIQQVVRGDSAAYFCASSPAGGSTDTQYFGPGTRLTVL.

The chain links TRBV5-1 to TRBJ2-2, with 9 bases matching TRBD1. The CDR3 has 17 amino acids. V shed 3 bases and J 0 bases; nucleotides not matched to a gene: 6. CDR1 is SGHRS and CDR2 is YFSETQ in the germline V gene. The CDR3 DNA follows: TGCGCCAGCAGCTCGGGCCGGGACAGGGCGAACACCGGGGAGCTGTTTTTT. Protein product: CASSSGRDRANTGELFF.

Written as DNA, the CDR3 is TGCGCCAGCAGCTTGGCGGGAGCTTCCTCCTACAATGAGCAGTTCTTC. Protein sequence: CASSLAGASSYNEQFF. The rearrangement joins TRBV5-1 to TRBJ2-1, with a possible D match to TRBD2 (6 bases). The germline V gene has CDR1 SGHRS and CDR2 YFSETQ. The CDR3 covers 16 residues. V was pared by 0 bases and J by 0 bases, with 10 bases between.

J is TRBJ2-2 and V is TRBV7-8; D uncertain. Trimming took off 0 bases at V and 0 bases at J, with 5 bases between the two ends. This CDR3 is 15 amino acids long. Germline values: CDR1 SGHVS, CDR2 FQNEAQ. CDR3 sequence (DNA): TGTGCCAGCAGCTTAGCGTTGGCGAACACCGGGGAGCTGTTTTTT. Amino acid sequence: CASSLALANTGELFF.

The rearrangement uses TRBV14 and TRBJ2-5; D gene unclear. The V gene's germline CDR1 is SGHDN and CDR2 FVKESK. The CDR3 runs 16 residues. V gave up 4 bases and J gave up 4 bases, with 19 bases separating them. For the CDR3, the DNA is TGTGCCAGCAGCCCGTGGGGTCCGGGCTCTAGAGAGACCCAGTACTTC. Its translation is CASSPWGPGSRETQYF.

The chain links TRBV19 to TRBJ1-5; TRBD1 is a possible D gene (5 bases). The CDR3 contains 13 residues. V lost 7 bases and J 6 bases, leaving 13 bases between the germline ends. CDR1 is LNHDA and CDR2 is SQIVND in the germline V gene (reference sequence). This CDR3 is CASNDRGGQPQHF. The DNA of the CDR3 is TGTGCCAGTAATGATCGGGGGGGTCAGCCCCAGCATTTT.

The V call is TRBV27, the J call TRBJ2-5; D is possibly TRBD1 or TRBD2 (5 bases each). The germline V and J ends were trimmed by 3 bases and 1 base, with 12 bases remaining between them. The CDR3 contains 15 residues. Germline lookup yields CDR1 MNHEY and CDR2 SMNVEV (reference sequence). The chain's CDR3 is CASSFRGRSQETQYF. The CDR3 DNA reads as TGTGCCAGCAGTTTTCGGGGCAGGAGCCAAGAGACCCAGTACTTC.

The chain carries TRBV30 and TRBJ1-2; D remains ambiguous. The CDR3 sequence is 12 residues long. The V end was cut by 1 base, the J end by 8 bases, with 11 bases between. Germline-derived CDR1 and CDR2 are GTSNPN and SVGIG (reference sequence). CDR3 protein: CAWSAPFMGYTF. As DNA, the CDR3 is TGTGCCTGGAGTGCCCCCTTCATGGGCTACACCTTC.

This chain links TRBV4-1 with TRBJ2-1, with 12 bases fitting TRBD2. CDR1 MGHRA and CDR2 YSYEKL come from the germline V gene. Trimming at V came to 4 bases and at J to 4 bases, leaving 11 bases not matched to a gene. This CDR3 contains 18 residues. The CDR3 nucleotides read TGCGCCAGCAGCCTACAGAGTAGGACTAGCGGGATTTACAATGAGCAGTTCTTC. Residues: CASSLQSRTSGIYNEQFF.

The chain links TRBV7-2 to TRBJ2-2; D uncertain. There are 13 residues in the CDR3. Deletions cut 7 bases from V and 1 base from J, with 7 bases between. Germline V gives CDR1 SGHTA, CDR2 FQGNSA. For the CDR3, the DNA is TGTGCCAGCAACCGATTGAACACCGGGGAGCTGTTTTTT. Its protein is CASNRLNTGELFF.

The chain combines TRBV6-5 with TRBJ2-7; D uncertain. Trimming left V 6 bases short and J 3 bases short, with 12 bases between. In germline, CDR1 is MNHEY, CDR2 SVGAGI. There are 13 residues in the CDR3. The CDR3 bases are TGTGCCAGCAGCCAACCCTGGGGCTACGAGCAGTACTTC. Encoded protein: CASSQPWGYEQYF.

The rearrangement links TRBV30 to TRBJ1-2; no reliable D call. The CDR3 loop spans 14 amino acids. The V end was cut by 3 bases, the J end by 5 bases, with 16 bases between. CDR1 is GTSNPN, CDR2 SVGIG, per germline (reference sequence). This chain's CDR3 is CAWSVPGQTYGYTF. CDR3 sequence (DNA): TGTGCCTGGAGCGTTCCGGGCCAGACTTATGGCTACACCTTC.

This chain uses TRBV30 with TRBJ2-5; D might be TRBD1 (5 bases). The CDR3 extends over 13 amino acids. Germline-derived CDR1 and CDR2 are GTSNPN and SVGIG (reference sequence). V lost 2 bases to trimming and J lost 1 base, with 8 bases between them. The CDR3 here is CAWSKGSQETQYF. CDR3 nucleotide sequence: TGTGCCTGGAGTAAGGGGTCCCAAGAGACCCAGTACTTC.

The rearrangement links TRBV4-2 to TRBJ2-7; TRBD2 is a possible D gene (6 bases). Germline CDR1 reads LGHNA; CDR2 reads YNFKEQ. The V end lost 4 bases, the J end lost 3 bases, and 10 bases lay between the germline ends. The length of the CDR3 is 13 residues. CDR3 nucleotide sequence: TGTGCCAGCAGCCGGAGTAGCGGCTACGAGCAGTACTTC. Amino acid sequence: CASSRSSGYEQYF.

The chain combines TRBV4-3 with TRBJ2-3, with TRBD1 as a possible D gene (5 bases). Germline CDR1 is LGHNA and CDR2 is YSLEER. The CDR3 has 14 amino acids. V dropped 2 bases and J dropped 3 bases, with 9 bases sitting between them. Here the CDR3 DNA reads TGCGCCAGCAGCCAACAACAGGATACAGATACGCAGTATTTT. Translation: CASSQQQDTDTQYF.

A single count supports this clone. The V gene is TRBV7-2, the J gene TRBJ2-1; 8 bases agree with TRBD2. J gave up 4 bases and V 6 bases, and 8 bases lay outside the gene matches. The CDR3 runs to 15 residues. In germline, CDR1 is SGHTA, CDR2 FQGNSA. CDR3 bases: TGTGCCAGCAGTCAATCTAGCGGGCGGTACAATGAGCAGTTCTTC. Residues: CASSQSSGRYNEQFF.

This chain uses TRBV6-5 with TRBJ1-3, with a weak D call TRBD1 (5 bases). The CDR3 extends over 15 amino acids. V was shortened by 5 bases and J by 4 bases, with 15 bases between the two germline ends. Germline values: CDR1 MNHEY, CDR2 SVGAGI. CDR3 loop: CASSPGGSGGNTIYF. DNA for the CDR3: TGTGCCAGCAGTCCCGGGGGATCAGGAGGAAACACCATATATTTT.

CDR3 in DNA: TGTGCCAGCTCACCGGGACAGGGGGTAGAGACCCAGTACTTC. It is translated as CASSPGQGVETQYF. The rearrangement joins TRBV18 to TRBJ2-5; 11 bases fit TRBD1. V shed 3 bases and J 4 bases; nucleotides not matched to a gene: 1. The germline gives CDR1 KGHSH, CDR2 LQKENI. This CDR3 has 14 amino acids.

This chain connects TRBV5-1 to TRBJ2-5, with 8 bases fitting TRBD2. CDR3 size: 16 residues. Germline CDR1 SGHRS, CDR2 YFSETQ. Losses at the gene ends were 0 bases for V and 5 bases for J; bases not matched to a gene: 9. The CDR3, as DNA: TGCGCCAGCAGCTTGGCGCCCGGACTAGCCGGGGAGACCCAGTACTTC. Protein: CASSLAPGLAGETQYF.

The J gene is TRBJ1-3, the V gene TRBV28; maybe TRBD1 (6 bases). The CDR3 consists of 14 residues. CDR1 and CDR2 from the germline V gene are MDHEN and SYDVKM. Trimming took off 10 bases at V and 0 bases at J, with 13 bases between the two ends. In DNA, the CDR3 is TGTGCCACCCACAGGGTAATCTCTGGAAACACCATATATTTT. Encoded protein: CATHRVISGNTIYF.